This TCR beta chain came from a study of shared clonotypes between healthy human individuals. TCRdb's table, derived via immunoSEQ multiplex PCR, lists solely in-frame clones and lacks some. The table shows a few hundred thousand clones, with around two thirds occurring only once. CDR3 length: 17 amino acids. V gave up 10 bases and J gave up 0 bases, with 25 bases separating them. CDR1 and CDR2 from the germline V gene are SEHNR and FQNEAQ (reference sequence). Investigators divided CD4+ cells into CD45RA+ naive and CD45RA-negative memory subsets. The V gene is TRBV7-9, the J gene TRBJ2-7, with D possibly matching TRBD1 (6 bases). The sample consisted of memory CD4+ T cells sorted from blood. Noted subset: CD45RA-negative fraction. This TCR derives from a man aged 30-40 years in good health. CDR3 sequence (DNA): TGTGCCATCCTTGGCACAGGGTGGGGGAAGACCTCCTACGAGCAGTACTTC. This translates into CAILGTGWGKTSYEQYF.